This entry describes one TCR beta chain. Its antigen remains unidentified. The sample originates from a study of blood T cells in healthy people across ages. General observations from the study: In older individuals, TCR beta diversity per million T cells was lower, falling roughly linearly with age.

This CDR3 is 15 amino acids long. Germline-derived CDR1 and CDR2 are SGHDN and FVKESK. Trimming removed 2 bases from V and 2 bases from J; junction bases left unmatched: 1. PCR was performed a second time for about 6 to 12 cycles using a sample-barcoded 5' primer and a J-beta primer mix. TCRdb re-called the 5' RACE reads with MiXCR, one entry per CDR3 protein. The sample has over a million distinct CDR3 sequences, approximately 40% seen once; the top ten hold 7.9%. This sequence originates from a woman aged 18-30 years in good health. This sequence joins TRBV14 and TRBJ1-1, with 11 nucleotides matching TRBD1. The sample comprised blood. In nucleotides, the CDR3 is TGTGCCAGCAGCCAATGGACAGGGGGCAACACTGAAGCTTTCTTT. Protein product: CASSQWTGGNTEAFF.